This is a list of T cell receptor beta chains from one sample in a study of monozygotic twins with inflammatory bowel disease. TCRdb derives one entry per CDR3 protein from the 5' RACE reads, leaving out DNA. Its table lists approximately 390,000 distinct CDR3 sequences. The sequenced sample was blood. These receptors were collected from a human donor with ulcerative colitis or Crohn's disease, or a healthy co-twin of an affected twin (not recorded which). The CDR3 runs from the conserved cysteine through the conserved F or W. The order of the fields is J gene, V gene, CDR3 protein.

TRBJ2-2	TRBV3-1	CASSQLSPLAGMLSGELFF
TRBJ2-7	TRBV5-1	CASSHSLGAGDLYEQYF
TRBJ1-3	TRBV15	CATSRVQGISGNTIYF
TRBJ2-7	TRBV20-1	CSASPLTTVEQYF
TRBJ2-3	TRBV5-6	CASSLRVGVEDTQYF
TRBJ2-6	TRBV7-9	CASSTPGPWAGANVLTF
TRBJ1-1	TRBV12-3/TRBV12-4	CASSFAGWTEAFF
TRBJ1-3	TRBV5-1	CASSLQQGSGNTIYF
TRBJ2-7	TRBV18	CASSPSSYEQYF
TRBJ1-5	TRBV20-1	CSARTGLNNQPQHF